This TCR beta chain was captured by sequencing in a study of T-cell reconstitution after alpha-beta-depleted transplantation in children (dated by TCRdb to about 2016). About the full investigation: Using TCR repertoire profiling, the study quantitatively followed how T-cell immune reconstitution unfolded in children after TCRalphabeta/CD19-depleted allogeneic hematopoietic cell transplantation. Broad study findings and their caveats: Apparently early alphabetaT-cell count recovery about two months after transplant reportedly relied on only several hundred rapidly expanded clones derived from non-depleted graft cells. Over the following months the frequencies of hyperexpanded clones went down, and after one year T-cell counts and TCRbeta diversity were mostly credited to newly produced T cells. In some patients, the high TCRbeta diversity seen at day 60 was put down to recipient T cells and intrathymic progenitors that had survived conditioning.

Clipping removes 0 bases from V and 8 bases from J, with 7 as the unmatched junction base count. Including cysteine and phenylalanine, the CDR3 has 16 amino acids. Only CDR3 DNA is held: 48 bases, read in frame from base 1. CDR1 and CDR2 (SGHTA, FQGNSA) derive from the germline V gene. Receptor amplification or capture employed PCR. The sequencer listed for this sample is Illumina HiSeq 2500. TCR library preparation used molecular barcoding, with unique molecular identifiers applied to normalize quantification of the TCRbeta repertoire. TCRdb trimmed the raw reads at Q25, called clones with MiXCR and kept productive beta chains. Every CDR3 protein is listed once, alongside the most common genes and DNA of its rows. The sample table shows fewer than 150,000 distinct CDR3 sequences, and 9.7% are seen once. Nearly 25% of the sample goes to the ten largest clones. The sample holds a few counts of this clonotype. It has no known antigen specificity. Base qualities are not at hand, and no much larger clone is one base apart.

The treatment or condition label of this sample denotes: allogeneic hematopoietic cell transplantation with graft depleted of TCRalphabeta T cells and CD19 B cells. The transplant recipients were children given TCRalphabeta/CD19-depleted allogeneic hematopoietic cell grafts. This specimen was PBMCs, mostly from graft donor cells, taken 180 days after TCRalphabeta/CD19-depleted stem cell transplant. The chain was built from TRBV7-2 and TRBJ1-6; 7 nucleotides in the junction match TRBD1. This TCR was recovered from a girl under three years old who had a stem cell transplant for combined immunodeficiency, so the T cells may come from the graft donor. In nucleotide form, the sequence is TGTGCCAGCAGCTTAGCGCCGGCAGGGGGTTATTCACCCCTCCACTTT. Its product reads: CASSLAPAGGYSPLHF. When the CDR3 is completed using the reference TRBV7-2 and TRBJ1-6 genes on either side, the full variable domain is GAGVSQSPSNKVTEKGKDVELRCDPISGHTALYWYRQSLGQGLEFLIYFQGNSAPDKSGLPSDRFSAERTGGSVSTLTIQRTQQEDSAVYLCASSLAPAGGYSPLHFGNGTRLTVT.